This T cell receptor beta chain was documented in a study of T cells expressing NK-cell markers. Study in general: Each TCR beta repertoire originated in sorted T cells that were CD3+CD56+NKG2C+, CD3+CD56+NKG2C- or CD3+CD56-NKG2C+. Sequenced donors, eight in total, included seven who were HCMV-seropositive and one who was seronegative. General observations from the study: In several donors, dominant clonotypes made up about 28.3-65% of CD3+CD56-NKG2C+ cells. Of CD8+ T cells, 1.0-7.0% belonged to dominant NKG2C+ clonotypes in roughly six donors.

TCRdb reprocessed the 5' RACE reads; each CDR3 protein has one entry and no DNA is given. The listing records some 110,000 distinct CDR3 sequences. Per germline, CDR1 LGHNA and CDR2 YSLEER. The CDR3 contains 13 residues. With respect to this clonotype: Antigen unknown.

This TCR derives from a woman aged 18 to 75 in good health. The sequenced sample consisted of blood T cells: a sorted CD56 or NKG2C T cell subset, CD4+ or CD8+ T cells, or bulk PBMC T cells (not recorded which). V gene TRBV4-3 combines with J gene TRBJ2-7. The CDR3 spells CASSQDFWGEQYF.